These T cell receptor beta chains were read from a single sample in a study of shared clonotypes between healthy human individuals. This table comes from immunoSEQ multiplex PCR, and its TCRdb copy is limited to in-frame clones, with some not included. The repertoire consists of over 2,000,000 clones, with over 85% occurring once and the leading ten covering under 2%. The sequenced material came from naive CD8+ T cells from PBMCs. These receptors were obtained from a man between 18 and 29 years old in good health. Some clones in this sample may be carry-over from other donors' samples. CDR3s include the opening cysteine and the closing phenylalanine or tryptophan. D genes are given only for firm matches. For some rows the clone size is stated as once, few or many, or as a class when expanded; others skip it.

size: -
J: TRBJ2-3
D: TRBD2
V: TRBV12-5
CDR3: CASGQTSGLSTDTQYF
DNA: TGTGCTAGTGGCCAAACTAGCGGACTGAGCACAGATACGCAGTATTTT

size: -
J: TRBJ2-7
D: TRBD2
V: TRBV5-1
CDR3: CASSSAGGTYEQYF
DNA: TGCGCCAGCAGTTCTGCGGGAGGCACCTACGAGCAGTACTTC

size: -
J: TRBJ2-7
D: -
V: TRBV12-5
CDR3: CASGFNGRVLYEQYF
DNA: TGTGCTAGTGGTTTTAACGGCCGAGTCCTCTACGAGCAGTACTTC

size: -
J: TRBJ2-5
D: TRBD1
V: TRBV27
CDR3: CASSLHPGTGETQYF
DNA: TGTGCCAGCAGTTTACACCCCGGGACAGGGGAGACCCAGTACTTC

size: -
J: TRBJ2-7
D: TRBD1
V: TRBV15
CDR3: CATSRVGTGWMEQYF
DNA: TGTGCCACCAGCAGAGTTGGGACAGGCTGGATGGAGCAGTACTTC

size: once
J: TRBJ2-7
D: TRBD2
V: TRBV14
CDR3: CASSRRELAGRYEQYF
DNA: TGTGCCAGCAGCCGCAGGGAACTAGCGGGACGCTACGAGCAGTACTTC

size: -
J: TRBJ2-1
D: -
V: TRBV6-5
CDR3: CASSSFRDAYNEQFF
DNA: TGTGCCAGCAGTTCCTTCCGGGACGCCTACAATGAGCAGTTCTTC

size: -
J: TRBJ1-2
D: -
V: TRBV19
CDR3: CASSIAGHSPNYGYTF
DNA: TGTGCCAGTAGTATAGCGGGACACTCTCCTAACTATGGCTACACCTTC

size: -
J: TRBJ2-7
D: -
V: TRBV27
CDR3: CASSFQGQAHEQYF
DNA: TGTGCCAGCAGCTTCCAGGGACAAGCCCACGAGCAGTACTTC

size: -
J: TRBJ1-1
D: -
V: TRBV7-9
CDR3: CASSYGLNTEAFF
DNA: TGTGCCAGCAGCTATGGGTTGAACACTGAAGCTTTCTTT

size: once
J: TRBJ2-1
D: -
V: TRBV28
CDR3: CAAGPGGSEQFF
DNA: TGTGCGGCGGGACCTGGCGGTAGCGAGCAGTTCTTC

size: -
J: TRBJ2-1
D: -
V: TRBV27
CDR3: CASGRGPYNEQFF
DNA: TGTGCCAGCGGCCGGGGACCCTACAATGAGCAGTTCTTC

size: once
J: TRBJ2-1
D: -
V: TRBV27
CDR3: CASSTPTGEGTNEQFF
DNA: TGTGCCAGCAGTACTCCCACCGGTGAAGGTACAAATGAGCAGTTCTTC

size: -
J: TRBJ2-2
D: TRBD2
V: TRBV5-1
CDR3: CASSSPLSGRAGELFF
DNA: TGCGCCAGCAGCTCACCCCTGAGCGGGAGGGCCGGGGAGCTGTTTTTT

size: -
J: TRBJ1-5
D: TRBD1
V: TRBV7-2
CDR3: CASSPTDRASNQPQHF
DNA: TGTGCCAGCAGCCCAACCGACAGGGCTTCCAATCAGCCCCAGCATTTT

size: once
J: TRBJ1-2
D: -
V: TRBV15
CDR3: CATSISRVDYGYTF
DNA: TGTGCCACCAGCATTTCAAGGGTAGACTATGGCTACACCTTC

size: -
J: TRBJ2-1
D: -
V: TRBV5-6
CDR3: CASSDRSYYNEQFF
DNA: TGTGCCAGCAGCGACAGGTCTTACTACAATGAGCAGTTCTTC

size: -
J: TRBJ2-3
D: -
V: TRBV6-4
CDR3: CASSVAGGTADTQYF
DNA: TGTGCCAGCAGTGTGGCTGGGGGAACAGCAGATACGCAGTATTTT

size: -
J: TRBJ2-7
D: TRBD2
V: TRBV19
CDR3: CASHSGDGSYEQYF
DNA: TGTGCCAGTCATAGCGGGGATGGTTCCTACGAGCAGTACTTC

size: -
J: TRBJ2-7
D: TRBD1
V: TRBV11-2
CDR3: CASTPYRGQYEQYF
DNA: TGTGCCAGCACCCCATACAGGGGGCAATACGAGCAGTACTTC

size: -
J: TRBJ2-6
D: -
V: TRBV6-4
CDR3: CASSERGESGANVLTF
DNA: TGTGCCAGCAGTGAGAGAGGGGAATCTGGGGCCAACGTCCTGACTTTC

size: once
J: TRBJ1-2
D: -
V: TRBV28
CDR3: CASSQVGGRNNYGYTF
DNA: TGTGCCAGCAGTCAGGTCGGGGGGAGAAATAACTATGGCTACACCTTC

size: -
J: TRBJ2-7
D: TRBD1
V: TRBV2
CDR3: CASSEAQGATYEQYF
DNA: TGTGCCAGCAGTGAAGCGCAGGGGGCCACCTACGAGCAGTACTTC

size: -
J: TRBJ2-7
D: -
V: TRBV11-2
CDR3: CASSLVGAGEQYF
DNA: TGTGCCAGCAGCTTAGTCGGAGCGGGCGAGCAGTACTTC

size: -
J: TRBJ2-5
D: TRBD1
V: TRBV2
CDR3: CASSDRQGMREQETQYF
DNA: TGTGCCAGCAGTGACAGACAGGGGATGAGGGAACAAGAGACCCAGTACTTC

size: -
J: TRBJ2-7
D: TRBD1
V: TRBV5-1
CDR3: CASSSGQGAYEQYF
DNA: TGCGCCAGCAGCTCGGGACAGGGGGCCTACGAGCAGTACTTC

size: -
J: TRBJ2-5
D: -
V: TRBV28
CDR3: CASSFRVQETQYF
DNA: TGTGCCAGCAGTTTCAGAGTACAAGAGACCCAGTACTTC

size: -
J: TRBJ2-2
D: TRBD2
V: TRBV10-3
CDR3: CAIRSGLTNNGELFF
DNA: TGTGCCATCAGGTCGGGACTAACGAACAACGGGGAGCTGTTTTTT

size: -
J: TRBJ2-7
D: -
V: TRBV28
CDR3: CASSLERLSSYEQYF
DNA: TGTGCCAGCAGTTTAGAGCGTCTAAGCTCCTACGAGCAGTACTTC

size: -
J: TRBJ1-4
D: TRBD1
V: TRBV28
CDR3: CASSSGQARGGWWNEKLFF
DNA: TGTGCCAGCAGTTCTGGTCAGGCGCGAGGGGGCTGGTGGAATGAAAAACTGTTTTTT

size: -
J: TRBJ1-1
D: -
V: TRBV4-3
CDR3: CASSQDSGGIEAFF
DNA: TGCGCCAGCAGCCAAGATTCGGGGGGCATCGAAGCTTTCTTT

size: once
J: TRBJ1-4
D: TRBD1
V: TRBV4-3
CDR3: CASSQDVFRTGEDEKLFF
DNA: TGCGCCAGCAGCCAAGATGTGTTCAGGACAGGAGAGGATGAAAAACTGTTTTTT

size: once
J: TRBJ1-1
D: TRBD1
V: TRBV7-8
CDR3: CASSLPGTGPEAFF
DNA: TGTGCCAGCAGCCTCCCGGGGACAGGGCCTGAAGCTTTCTTT

size: -
J: TRBJ2-7
D: TRBD2
V: TRBV6-1
CDR3: CASSEDTFRRAGAYEQYF
DNA: TGTGCCAGCAGTGAAGATACTTTCCGCCGCGCGGGGGCCTACGAGCAGTACTTC

size: -
J: TRBJ1-2
D: -
V: TRBV7-8
CDR3: CASSPRFEVGLGYGYTF
DNA: TGTGCCAGCAGCCCCCGCTTTGAGGTGGGGCTTGGCTATGGCTACACCTTC

size: once
J: TRBJ1-1
D: TRBD1
V: TRBV7-8
CDR3: CASSSSLWTGNEAFF
DNA: TGTGCCAGCAGCTCGAGCTTGTGGACAGGGAATGAAGCTTTCTTT

size: -
J: TRBJ2-5
D: TRBD2
V: TRBV11-2
CDR3: CASSFSGKETQYF
DNA: TGTGCCAGCAGCTTTAGCGGGAAAGAGACCCAGTACTTC

size: -
J: TRBJ1-2
D: -
V: TRBV9
CDR3: CASSATGSIFANYGYTF
DNA: TGTGCCAGCAGCGCGACAGGTTCCATATTTGCTAACTATGGCTACACCTTC

size: -
J: TRBJ2-1
D: -
V: TRBV28
CDR3: CASRSAGQGNEQFF
DNA: TGTGCCAGCAGATCGGCCGGCCAAGGCAATGAGCAGTTCTTC

size: few
J: TRBJ1-1
D: TRBD1
V: TRBV27
CDR3: CASSPGGGGITEAFF
DNA: TGTGCCAGCAGTCCCGGGGGAGGGGGCATCACTGAAGCTTTCTTT

size: -
J: TRBJ1-6
D: -
V: TRBV13
CDR3: CASASTTYNSPLHF
DNA: TGTGCGAGCGCTTCTACAACCTATAATTCACCCCTCCACTTT

size: -
J: TRBJ2-7
D: -
V: TRBV5-1
CDR3: CASSSSPGTAAYEQYF
DNA: TGCGCCAGCAGCTCCAGTCCCGGGACGGCAGCCTACGAGCAGTACTTC

size: -
J: TRBJ2-5
D: TRBD1
V: TRBV7-6
CDR3: CASSLDRGQETQYF
DNA: TGTGCCAGCAGCCTCGACAGGGGCCAAGAGACCCAGTACTTC

size: -
J: TRBJ2-5
D: -
V: TRBV7-3
CDR3: CASSLDGSGETQYF
DNA: TGTGCCAGCAGCTTAGACGGGAGCGGTGAGACCCAGTACTTC

size: -
J: TRBJ2-7
D: TRBD1
V: TRBV6-1
CDR3: CASSPGGRGVYEQYF
DNA: TGTGCCAGCAGTCCAGGGGGCCGCGGGGTCTACGAGCAGTACTTC

size: -
J: TRBJ1-2
D: -
V: TRBV27
CDR3: CASSRTLTGYGYTF
DNA: TGTGCCAGCAGTCGAACCCTAACCGGCTATGGCTACACCTTC

size: -
J: TRBJ1-1
D: -
V: TRBV27
CDR3: CASSGGPAGTEAFF
DNA: TGTGCCAGCAGTGGGGGCCCAGCAGGCACTGAAGCTTTCTTT

size: -
J: TRBJ2-6
D: -
V: TRBV5-6
CDR3: CASSFFDGLNSGANVLTF
DNA: TGTGCCAGCAGCTTCTTCGACGGACTTAACTCTGGGGCCAACGTCCTGACTTTC

size: -
J: TRBJ1-2
D: -
V: TRBV9
CDR3: CASSVARGPNYGYTF
DNA: TGTGCCAGCAGCGTAGCGAGGGGACCTAACTATGGCTACACCTTC

size: -
J: TRBJ1-1
D: -
V: TRBV5-1
CDR3: CASSLGGLNTEAFF
DNA: TGCGCCAGCAGCTTGGGGGGCCTGAACACTGAAGCTTTCTTT

size: -
J: TRBJ1-1
D: -
V: TRBV27
CDR3: CASSLRWGDVLNTEAFF
DNA: TGTGCCAGCAGTCTCCGTTGGGGGGACGTTTTGAACACTGAAGCTTTCTTT

size: -
J: TRBJ2-1
D: -
V: TRBV9
CDR3: CASSVAGEYNEQFF
DNA: TGTGCCAGCAGCGTAGCGGGAGAGTACAATGAGCAGTTCTTC

size: -
J: TRBJ2-1
D: -
V: TRBV7-3
CDR3: CASSRVSRIPNEQFF
DNA: TGTGCCAGCAGCCGGGTCTCTCGGATACCCAATGAGCAGTTCTTC

size: -
J: TRBJ2-3
D: TRBD2
V: TRBV7-2
CDR3: CASSRQGTSSSDTQYF
DNA: TGTGCCAGCAGCCGGCAGGGGACTAGTTCCTCAGATACGCAGTATTTT

size: -
J: TRBJ2-1
D: TRBD2
V: TRBV7-7
CDR3: CASSWGLAGEENEQFF
DNA: TGTGCCAGCAGCTGGGGACTAGCGGGAGAGGAAAATGAGCAGTTCTTC

size: -
J: TRBJ2-2
D: -
V: TRBV27
CDR3: CASAEWSGELFF
DNA: TGTGCCAGCGCGGAATGGAGTGGGGAGCTGTTTTTT

size: -
J: TRBJ2-5
D: TRBD2
V: TRBV7-9
CDR3: CASSPATAGGRETQYF
DNA: TGTGCCAGCAGCCCGGCCACTGCGGGAGGGCGGGAGACCCAGTACTTC